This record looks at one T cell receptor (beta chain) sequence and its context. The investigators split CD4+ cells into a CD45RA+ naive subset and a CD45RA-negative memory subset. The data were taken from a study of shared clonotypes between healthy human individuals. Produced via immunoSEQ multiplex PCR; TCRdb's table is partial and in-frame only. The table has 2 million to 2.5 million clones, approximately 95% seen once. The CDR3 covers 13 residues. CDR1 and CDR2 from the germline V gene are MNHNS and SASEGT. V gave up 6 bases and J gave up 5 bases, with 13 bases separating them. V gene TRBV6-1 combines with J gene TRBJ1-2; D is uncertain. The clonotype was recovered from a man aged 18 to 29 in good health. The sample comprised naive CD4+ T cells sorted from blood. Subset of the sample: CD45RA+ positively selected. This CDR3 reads CASRAAGGYGYTF. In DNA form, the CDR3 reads TGTGCCAGCAGAGCTGCAGGCGGTTATGGCTACACCTTC.